This entry lists 25 T cell receptor beta chains sequenced from one sample in a study of T-cell memory formation after mild COVID-19. TCRdb fed the 5' RACE reads into MiXCR, producing one record per CDR3 protein. The sample gives tens of thousands of distinct CDR3 sequences, roughly 12% of which show up once; 35% to 50% is in the top ten. The sequenced sample consisted of PBMCs or a T cell subset sorted from them (not recorded which). Every receptor here comes from a man aged 18 to 35 who had mild COVID-19 (a few samples of this study predate the infection). Cell type and time point are not known.

The chain carries TRBV20-1 and TRBJ1-1; TRBD1 matches 8 bases. This CDR3 is built from 15 residues. Germline V lookup: CDR1 DFQATT, CDR2 SNEGSKA (reference sequence). J lost 11 bases, V lost 4 bases, and 18 bases had no gene match. The CDR3 sequence: CSAKGAQGARSIAFF. The CDR3 nucleotides read TGCAGTGCTAAGGGGGCGCAGGGGGCGAGAAGTATTGCTTTCTTT.

The chain links TRBV6-6 to TRBJ2-7; 7 bases match TRBD2. CDR1 and CDR2 (germline): MNHNY, SVGAGI (reference sequence). Germline trimming cut 0 bases from V and 5 bases from J; bases unmatched to any gene: 7. CDR3 size: 15 residues. The CDR3: CASSYSQGGKNEQYV. The CDR3 DNA follows: TGTGCCAGCAGTTACTCCCAGGGAGGGAAAAACGAGCAGTACGTC.

This clonotype was observed at least ten times. The CDR3 bases are TGTGCCAGCAGCGCCGACATCCCGGTGGGGCGGCCCCAGCATTTT. Its protein product is CASSADIPVGRPQHF. J is TRBJ1-5 and V is TRBV7-9; D may be TRBD1 (5 bases). Germline values: CDR1 SEHNR, CDR2 FQNEAQ (reference sequence). The CDR3 is 15 amino acids. V lost 5 bases to trimming and J lost 9 bases, with 20 bases between them.

The V gene is TRBV20-1, the J gene TRBJ2-3; 8 positions agree with TRBD2. Trimming took 6 bases from V and 1 from J; bases not matched to a gene: 9. The CDR3 covers 15 residues. Germline values: CDR1 DFQATT, CDR2 SNEGSKA (reference sequence). The CDR3, as DNA: TGCAGTGCGACGATAACTAGCGGAGGCACAGATACGCAGTATTTT. Amino acid sequence: CSATITSGGTDTQYF.

V and J are TRBV12-5 and TRBJ2-7; D may be TRBD2 (6 bases). Germline CDR1 reads LGHNT; CDR2 reads FRNRAP. V gave up 6 bases and J gave up 5 bases, with 11 bases separating them. The CDR3 extends over 12 amino acids. CDR3 sequence: CASGLRTNEQYV. The CDR3 DNA is TGTGCTAGTGGCCTCAGGACTAACGAGCAGTACGTC.

The chain recombines TRBV20-1 with TRBJ2-6; no definite D call. CDR1 and CDR2 (germline): DFQATT, SNEGSKA (reference sequence). Trimming stripped 5 bases from V and 6 bases from J, with 8 bases between. The CDR3 extends over 12 amino acids. CDR3 in amino acids: CSAAFEANVLTF. As DNA, the CDR3 is TGCAGTGCTGCGTTTGAGGCCAACGTCCTGACTTTC.

The chain carries TRBV9 and TRBJ2-6; 7 nucleotides align to TRBD1. V was pared by 4 bases and J by 4 bases, with 8 bases of the junction left unmatched. CDR1 and CDR2 from the germline V gene are SGDLS and YYNGEE. The CDR3 consists of 16 residues. The CDR3 sequence: CASSFRQGPGANVLTF. For the CDR3, the DNA is TGTGCCAGCAGCTTCAGACAGGGTCCCGGGGCCAACGTCCTGACTTTC.

There are a few counts of this clonotype. This chain links TRBV20-1 with TRBJ2-3, with 11 bases matching TRBD2. V lost 5 bases, J lost 6 bases, and 19 bases stayed unmatched. There are 18 residues in the CDR3. The V gene's germline CDR1 is DFQATT and CDR2 SNEGSKA (reference sequence). DNA for the CDR3: TGCAGTGCTCCCCCTTCCGCCAAGCTAGCGGGGGGTGCGGATACGCAGTATTTT. Translating it yields CSAPPSAKLAGGADTQYF.

This clonotype has a handful of counts. This sequence joins TRBV11-2 and TRBJ1-2; D is uncertain. The CDR3 consists of 12 residues. The V and J ends lost 5 bases and 7 bases respectively, with 11 bases between them. Looked up from germline, CDR1 is SGHAT and CDR2 is FQNNGV. The CDR3 DNA reads TGTGCCAGCAGCGCTATGGGTGGTGGCTACACCTTC. This gives the protein CASSAMGGGYTF.

This clonotype was seen only a few times. This chain joins TRBV7-2 and TRBJ2-4, with 7 bases identical to TRBD2. Germline-derived CDR1 and CDR2 are SGHTA and FQGNSA. With V trimmed by 2 bases and J by 8 bases, 12 bases remained unmatched. The CDR3 spans 16 residues. The CDR3 sequence is CASSLSWTSGEYIQYF. The DNA of the CDR3 is TGTGCCAGCAGCTTAAGCTGGACGAGCGGGGAGTACATTCAGTACTTC.

The chain joins TRBV19 to TRBJ1-1, with TRBD1 as a possible D gene (5 bases). CDR1 and CDR2 from the germline V gene are LNHDA and SQIVND (reference sequence). The V end was cut by 3 bases, the J end by 3 bases, with 14 bases between. There are 15 residues in the CDR3. The CDR3 bases are TGTGCCAGTAGTATCATGGGGCCGGGGGACACTGAAGCTTTCTTT. This encodes CASSIMGPGDTEAFF. Complete variable domain (other parts from reference TRBV19 and TRBJ1-1): DGGITQSPKYLFRKEGQNVTLSCEQNLNHDAMYWYRQDPGQGLRLIYYSQIVNDFQKGDIAEGYSVSREKKESFPLTVTSAQKNPTAFYLCASSIMGPGDTEAFFGQGTRLTVV.

This clonotype was detected only a few times. The chain has TRBV18 and TRBJ2-5; no clear D gene. The CDR3 runs to 16 residues. The ends were cut back, 0 bases at V and 5 bases at J, with 16 bases in the middle. Germline V lookup: CDR1 KGHSH, CDR2 LQKENI. CDR3 sequence reads: CASSPPFGTLGETQYF. CDR3 in DNA: TGTGCCAGCTCACCACCGTTCGGAACCTTGGGGGAGACCCAGTACTTC.

This clonotype was counted only a few times. This chain uses TRBV6-5 with TRBJ1-1, with TRBD1 matching over 7 bases. The germline CDR1 and CDR2 sequences are MNHEY and SVGAGI. V gave up 0 bases and J gave up 0 bases; unmatched junction bases: 1. CDR3 length: 15 residues. The CDR3 region is CASSYSGQLNTEAFF. The CDR3 bases are TGTGCCAGCAGTTACTCGGGACAGTTGAACACTGAAGCTTTCTTT.

This clonotype has more than one count but fewer than ten. The CDR3 loop reads CASRGGDYYNEQFF. CDR3 DNA sequence: TGTGCCAGCAGAGGCGGGGACTACTACAATGAGCAGTTCTTC. The rearrangement uses TRBV11-2 and TRBJ2-1; 7 bases map to TRBD2. The germline V gene encodes CDR1 SGHAT and CDR2 FQNNGV. V gave up 6 bases and J gave up 3 bases; unmatched junction bases: 5. This CDR3 has 14 residues.

This chain uses TRBV7-9 with TRBJ1-3; a possible D gene is TRBD1 (6 bases). The CDR3 extends over 16 amino acids. The V end lost 5 bases, the J end lost 0 bases, and 14 bases lay between the germline ends. CDR1 SEHNR and CDR2 FQNEAQ come from the germline V gene (reference sequence). CDR3 sequence (DNA): TGTGCCAGCAGCCCCCGGGACAAAAGCTCTGGAAACACCATATATTTT. Amino acids: CASSPRDKSSGNTIYF.

This clonotype came up a few times. The junction does not match germline at one end; this may be a read error. The rearrangement joins TRBV6-5 to TRBJ2-5, with no clear D. The CDR3 has 11 residues. From germline, CDR1 is MNHEY and CDR2 SVGAGI. The DNA for the CDR3 is TGTGTCAGCATGGAAGGGGAGACCCAGTACTTC. Residues: CVSMEGETQYF.

This chain uses TRBV7-9 with TRBJ1-1; D ambiguous. CDR3 length: 15 amino acids. Germline V gene lookup returns CDR1 SEHNR and CDR2 FQNEAQ (reference sequence). The germline V and J ends were trimmed by 5 bases and 7 bases, with 20 bases remaining between them. The CDR3 sequence is CASSPRSPGWSEAFF. CDR3 coding DNA: TGTGCCAGCAGCCCTCGTTCTCCGGGGTGGAGTGAAGCTTTCTTT.

This clonotype was seen a single time. The chain carries TRBV19 and TRBJ1-1; no reliable D call. The CDR3 consists of 17 residues. Germline V CDR1 and CDR2: LNHDA, SQIVND (reference sequence). Trimming took 5 bases from V and 0 from J, leaving 19 bases between them. CDR3 in amino acids: CASSLQQAYFVNTEAFF. The CDR3, as DNA: TGTGCCAGTAGTTTGCAGCAGGCCTACTTTGTGAACACTGAAGCTTTCTTT.

There are many counts of this clonotype. V usage is TRBV4-3 and J usage is TRBJ2-2; a weak D match, TRBD1 (5 bases). Germline CDR1 reads LGHNA; CDR2 reads YSLEER. V was pared by 3 bases and J by 6 bases, with 8 bases between. The CDR3 loop spans 13 amino acids. The DNA of the CDR3 is TGCGCCAGCAGCCATGGACACCCCGGGGAGCTGTTTTTT. Amino acids: CASSHGHPGELFF.

There are a few counts of this clonotype. The chain has TRBV20-1 and TRBJ2-3, with TRBD2 identical over 9 bases. Looked up from germline, CDR1 is DFQATT and CDR2 is SNEGSKA (reference sequence). The ends lost 2 bases at V and 2 bases at J; junction bases unmatched: 23. The CDR3 totals 21 residues. This CDR3 is CSARLGQPWPQAGGPTDTQYF. The CDR3 DNA sequence: TGCAGTGCTAGACTGGGACAGCCATGGCCGCAAGCGGGGGGACCCACAGATACGCAGTATTTT.

This clonotype showed up just a few times. The chain recombines TRBV27 with TRBJ2-2; D gene unclear. This CDR3 has 14 amino acids. V was cut by 0 bases and J by 2 bases, with 4 bases left in between. The germline gives CDR1 MNHEY, CDR2 SMNVEV (reference sequence). CDR3 sequence (DNA): TGTGCCAGCAGTTTATCCCCAAACACCGGGGAGCTGTTTTTT. Its protein product is CASSLSPNTGELFF.

The chain carries TRBV12-5 and TRBJ1-1; D is unresolved. The V gene's germline CDR1 is LGHNT and CDR2 FRNRAP. The V gene lost 3 bases and the J gene lost 1 base, with 3 bases spanning the gap. The CDR3 extends over 12 amino acids. The CDR3 coding sequence is TGTGCTAGTGGTTTCCCGAACACTGAAGCTTTCTTT. This sequence encodes CASGFPNTEAFF.

The V call is TRBV7-2, the J call TRBJ2-1; 9 nucleotides line up with TRBD1. The CDR3 contains 15 residues. CDR1 is SGHTA, CDR2 FQGNSA, per germline. V was clipped by 3 bases and J by 6 bases; unmatched bases: 6. This chain's CDR3 is CASSFGQGILNEQFF. CDR3 coding DNA: TGTGCCAGCAGCTTCGGACAGGGGATACTCAATGAGCAGTTCTTC.

A few counts support this clonotype. This sequence joins TRBV15 and TRBJ2-3; 7 bases agree with TRBD2. Germline lookup yields CDR1 LNHNV and CDR2 YYDKDF (reference sequence). The CDR3 has 19 amino acids. The V and J ends lost 0 bases and 1 base, in that order; junction bases with no gene match: 13. CDR3 sequence reads: CATSREFGLQAGRTDTQYF. The CDR3 DNA is TGTGCCACCAGCAGAGAGTTCGGGTTACAAGCGGGACGCACAGATACGCAGTATTTT.

This sequence joins TRBV11-2 and TRBJ2-1; 10 bases fit TRBD2. CDR1 and CDR2 (germline): SGHAT, FQNNGV. After removal of 2 bases from V and 7 bases from J, the junction contained 5 bases not matched to a gene. The CDR3 has 15 amino acids. The CDR3 nucleotides are TGTGCCAGCAGCTTAAGGTCGACTAGCGGGAATGAGCAGTTCTTC. Protein product: CASSLRSTSGNEQFF.